Described below is a single TCR beta chain sequence and its context. Profiling relied on immunoSEQ multiplex PCR, and the TCRdb table lists in-frame clones only, not all of them. The sample holds about 2 million clones, about 95% seen once. This entry is derived from a study of shared clonotypes between healthy human individuals. Naive CD8 cells lacked CD45RO, underwent positive selection for CCR7 and left out terminally differentiated effector memory CD45RA+ cells. Material for sequencing was naive CD8+ T cells sorted from blood. This clonotype was sampled from a man younger than 30 in good health.

CDR3 DNA: TGTGCCAGCAGTTGGAGGGAAGACAATGAGCAGTTCTTC. It translates to CASSWREDNEQFF. V and J are TRBV6-5 and TRBJ2-1; TRBD2 is a possible D gene (6 bases). V was cut by 4 bases and J by 5 bases, with 9 bases left in between. Germline assignment: CDR1 MNHEY and CDR2 SVGAGI. This CDR3 contains 13 residues.